What follows are 27 T cell receptor beta chains derived from one specimen sequenced in a study of T cell changes during pregnancy in multiple sclerosis. Assay: immunoSEQ multiplex PCR; the TCRdb copy retains only in-frame clones and omits some. The data contain fewer than 150,000 clones, about 96% of them seen just once; the ten biggest clones take up around 0.46%. The sample here was peripheral blood, taken after pregnancy. The receptors shown here come from a female donor with multiple sclerosis, enrolled in a pregnancy study.

This chain links TRBV28 with TRBJ1-2, with D uncertain. The length of the CDR3 is 16 residues. The germline V and J ends were trimmed by 4 bases and 4 bases, with 19 bases remaining between them. The V gene's germline CDR1 is MDHEN and CDR2 SYDVKM. The DNA of the CDR3 is TGTGCCAGCAGTTCCTCCCGGCCCTTGAGGAGCTATGGCTACACCTTC. It yields the protein CASSSSRPLRSYGYTF.

This chain connects TRBV5-1 to TRBJ2-7; 9 bases agree with TRBD1. The germline CDR1 and CDR2 sequences are SGHRS and YFSETQ. V gave up 0 bases and J gave up 3 bases; unmatched junction bases: 4. The CDR3 spans 15 residues. CDR3 in DNA: TGCGCCAGCAGCTTGGCGCAGGACAGGGGCTACGAGCAGTACTTC. Protein sequence: CASSLAQDRGYEQYF.

The V gene is TRBV7-9, the J gene TRBJ2-7; D remains ambiguous. Trimming removed 1 base from V and 1 base from J, with 5 bases in between. CDR3 length equals 13 residues. Germline lookup yields CDR1 SEHNR and CDR2 FQNEAQ (reference sequence). CDR3 in DNA: TGTGCCAGCAGCTTAGATATATCCTACGAGCAGTACTTC. This sequence encodes CASSLDISYEQYF.

Remarks on this clone: The DNA is left out, because the CDR3 cannot be placed on it with certainty; the CDR3 is given as TCRdb lists it. The CDR3 sequence is CASSQFFGGMVGYTF. The V call is TRBV4-1, the J call TRBJ1-2. From its first to its last residue, the CDR3 has 15 amino acids. Germline V CDR1 and CDR2: MGHRA, YSYEKL.

The genes are TRBV9 and TRBJ1-2, with D perhaps TRBD1 (6 bases). CDR1 is SGDLS and CDR2 is YYNGEE in the germline V gene. Trimming stripped 8 bases from V and 5 bases from J, with 16 bases between. This CDR3 region has 13 residues. CDR3 amino acids: CASSTGQTYGYTF. The DNA of the CDR3 is TGTGCCAGTAGCACCGGACAGACATATGGCTACACCTTC.

This chain joins TRBV5-1 and TRBJ2-7; 8 nucleotides line up with TRBD1. V lost 4 bases and J lost 4; bases outside the gene matches: 7. Germline-derived CDR1 and CDR2 are SGHRS and YFSETQ. This CDR3 region has 14 residues. Here the CDR3 DNA reads TGCGCCAGCAGCCGGGACAGGCTATCATACGAGCAGTACTTC. Its translation is CASSRDRLSYEQYF.

The chain uses TRBV30 and TRBJ1-5, with D perhaps matching TRBD1 (6 bases). CDR3 length equals 13 residues. Germline-derived CDR1 and CDR2 are GTSNPN and SVGIG (reference sequence). V was cut by 1 base and J by 6 bases, with 10 bases left in between. This CDR3 is CAWSDRARQPQHF. The CDR3 DNA sequence: TGTGCCTGGAGTGACAGGGCCCGTCAGCCCCAGCATTTT.

The CDR3 region has the DNA TGTGCCAGCAGTCCGACTAGCGGGAGACGTGTTGGCACAGATACGCAGTATTTT. Its translation: CASSPTSGRRVGTDTQYF. J is TRBJ2-3 and V is TRBV27, with 12 positions matching TRBD2. From germline, CDR1 is MNHEY and CDR2 SMNVEV (reference sequence). Trimming cost V 5 bases and J 1 base; bases outside gene matches: 10. The CDR3 contains 18 residues.

The V gene is TRBV14, the J gene TRBJ2-2; a weak D match, TRBD2 (6 bases). With 5 bases removed from V and 1 base from J, the gap between germline ends came to 20 bases. This CDR3 is 18 amino acids long. Germline V CDR1 and CDR2: SGHDN, FVKESK. CDR3 sequence reads: CASSYSTGTSWNTGELFF. CDR3 bases: TGTGCCAGCAGCTACAGCACCGGGACTTCATGGAACACCGGGGAGCTGTTTTTT.

This chain joins TRBV7-9 and TRBJ2-2; a weak D match, TRBD1 (6 bases). Germline V gene data show CDR1 as SEHNR and CDR2 as FQNEAQ (reference sequence). The V end lost 9 bases, the J end lost 7 bases, and 21 bases lay between the germline ends. CDR3 length: 15 residues. CDR3 DNA sequence: TGTGCCAGTGAACCCGGGACACAAAACTTCGGGGAGCTGTTTTTT. Encoded protein: CASEPGTQNFGELFF.

CDR3 residues: CASKRGQGSIQYF. The CDR3 DNA follows: TGTGCCAGCAAGCGGGGACAGGGGTCCATTCAGTACTTC. The V gene is TRBV7-2, the J gene TRBJ2-4; 10 bases are a match to TRBD1. Germline CDR1 reads SGHTA; CDR2 reads FQGNSA. The CDR3 spans 13 residues. V lost 7 bases and J lost 9; bases outside the gene matches: 6.

The chain employs TRBV5-4 and TRBJ1-1; possible D gene TRBD1, 6 bases. With 7 bases removed from V and 4 bases from J, the gap between germline ends came to 20 bases. The CDR3 loop spans 15 amino acids. Germline V gene data show CDR1 as SGHNT and CDR2 as YYREEE (reference sequence). This CDR3 reads CASEFGGGPGTEAFF. The CDR3 nucleotides are TGTGCCAGCGAATTCGGGGGGGGGCCGGGCACTGAAGCTTTCTTT.

The V and J genes are TRBV5-4 and TRBJ1-2; 10 nucleotides align to TRBD1. The germline V gene has CDR1 SGHNT and CDR2 YYREEE (reference sequence). CDR3 size: 14 residues. V lost 3 bases and J lost 7; bases outside the gene matches: 6. The CDR3 loop is CASSYDRGPSGYTF. The CDR3 nucleotides are TGTGCCAGCAGCTATGACAGGGGGCCCTCTGGCTACACCTTC.

This clone was seen only once. The chain couples TRBV29-1 to TRBJ2-7, with TRBD2 matching 7 bases. The ends lost 4 bases at V and 4 bases at J; junction bases unmatched: 7. Germline CDR1 SQVTM, CDR2 ANQGSEA. This CDR3 has 13 residues. The CDR3 loop reads CSVVPAGQYEQYF. The CDR3 region has the DNA TGCAGCGTTGTCCCAGCGGGGCAATACGAGCAGTACTTC.

This chain connects TRBV19 to TRBJ2-2; 10 positions match TRBD2. CDR1 is LNHDA and CDR2 is SQIVND in the germline V gene (reference sequence). The CDR3 length is 15 residues. V gave up 6 bases and J gave up 4 bases; unmatched junction bases: 5. The CDR3, as DNA: TGTGCCAGTAGCCTACTAGCGGGACCCACCGGGGAGCTGTTTTTT. It codes for CASSLLAGPTGELFF.

J is TRBJ2-1 and V is TRBV28; 14 nucleotides match TRBD2. Germline lookup yields CDR1 MDHEN and CDR2 SYDVKM. V gave up 8 bases and J gave up 6 bases; unmatched junction bases: 9. This CDR3 is 16 amino acids long. The CDR3 DNA reads TGTGCCAGCGGCGGGACTAGCGGGAGAGGAGGCAATGAGCAGTTCTTC. Translated: CASGGTSGRGGNEQFF. The entire variable domain, with the rest obtained from reference TRBV28 and TRBJ2-1, is as follows: DVKVTQSSRYLVKRTGEKVFLECVQDMDHENMFWYRQDPGLGLRLIYFSYDVKMKEKGDIPEGYSVSREKKERFSLILESASTNQTSMYLCASGGTSGRGGNEQFFGPGTRLTVL.

The rearrangement links TRBV28 to TRBJ1-5; D uncertain. Germline V gene data show CDR1 as MDHEN and CDR2 as SYDVKM. The CDR3 is 15 amino acids. V lost 2 bases to trimming and J lost 5 bases, with 13 bases between them. CDR3 amino acids: CASSLMGSSYQPQHF. CDR3 in DNA: TGTGCCAGCAGTTTAATGGGCAGTTCTTATCAGCCCCAGCATTTT. Full variable domain (rest looked up from reference TRBV28 and TRBJ1-5): DVKVTQSSRYLVKRTGEKVFLECVQDMDHENMFWYRQDPGLGLRLIYFSYDVKMKEKGDIPEGYSVSREKKERFSLILESASTNQTSMYLCASSLMGSSYQPQHFGDGTRLSIL.

This chain uses TRBV7-2 with TRBJ2-2; D remains ambiguous. The CDR3 has 14 amino acids. The ends were cut back, 1 base at V and 4 bases at J, with 7 bases in the middle. Per germline, CDR1 SGHTA and CDR2 FQGNSA. The CDR3 nucleotides read TGTGCCAGCAGCTTAGAACCTAGCACCGGGGAGCTGTTTTTT. It yields the protein CASSLEPSTGELFF.

This chain links TRBV5-1 with TRBJ2-5, with D possibly matching TRBD2 (6 bases). Trimming pared 4 bases from V and 5 bases from J, leaving 21 bases between. Per germline, CDR1 SGHRS and CDR2 YFSETQ. The CDR3 is made up of 16 amino acids. In DNA form, the CDR3 reads TGCGCCAGCAGCCCCGGACTACCGCCGAGTGTTGAGACCCAGTACTTC. It encodes CASSPGLPPSVETQYF.

In this sample, this clone turned up once. The J gene is TRBJ1-1, the V gene TRBV4-1; D may be TRBD1 (5 bases). Trimming pared 4 bases from V and 2 bases from J, leaving 14 bases between. The CDR3 loop spans 15 amino acids. CDR1 is MGHRA, CDR2 YSYEKL, per germline. Written as DNA, the CDR3 is TGCGCCAGCAGCCGCCTCCAGGGAATTAACACTGAAGCTTTCTTT. This codes for CASSRLQGINTEAFF.

The chain combines TRBV28 with TRBJ1-1; perhaps TRBD1 as D (6 bases). The germline V gene encodes CDR1 MDHEN and CDR2 SYDVKM. V lost 3 bases, J lost 2 bases, and 10 bases lay in between. The CDR3 runs 14 residues. CDR3 residues: CASSFGGLNTEAFF. The CDR3 DNA follows: TGTGCCAGCAGTTTCGGGGGGCTTAACACTGAAGCTTTCTTT.

V is TRBV27 and J is TRBJ2-7, with TRBD2 as a possible D gene (6 bases). Trimming stripped 8 bases from V and 0 bases from J, with 11 bases between. This CDR3 contains 13 residues. Germline V CDR1 and CDR2: MNHEY, SMNVEV (reference sequence). CDR3 amino acids: CASSTGLSYEQYF. The DNA of the CDR3 is TGTGCCAGCTCCACGGGACTCTCCTACGAGCAGTACTTC.

V is TRBV6-1 and J is TRBJ2-5; D gene uncertain. The germline V gene has CDR1 MNHNS and CDR2 SASEGT. V was trimmed by 4 bases and J by 4 bases, leaving 10 bases between them. The CDR3 sequence is 13 residues long. The CDR3 DNA is TGTGCCAGCAGTGTTCGGTCCCGAGAGACCCAGTACTTC. This sequence encodes CASSVRSRETQYF.

The rearrangement links TRBV15 to TRBJ2-1, with D possibly TRBD2 on 6 matching bases. The CDR3 length is 13 residues. Trimming removed 3 bases from V and 12 bases from J, with 15 bases in between. Germline V lookup: CDR1 LNHNV, CDR2 YYDKDF (reference sequence). CDR3 sequence reads: CATSSSSGTSQFF. The CDR3 bases are TGTGCCACCAGCAGCTCGTCCGGGACTTCGCAGTTCTTC.

The chain recombines TRBV29-1 with TRBJ1-2; a possible D gene is TRBD1 (5 bases). V was trimmed by 8 bases and J by 7 bases, leaving 14 bases between them. The CDR3 consists of 11 residues. The V gene's germline CDR1 is SQVTM and CDR2 ANQGSEA. CDR3 residues: CSWGQGGGYTF. The CDR3 nucleotides are TGCAGCTGGGGCCAGGGAGGTGGCTACACCTTC.

The V gene is TRBV5-4, the J gene TRBJ1-2; D is unresolved. CDR3 length equals 13 residues. Germline V CDR1 and CDR2: SGHNT, YYREEE (reference sequence). V lost 4 bases and J lost 4, with 11 bases in between. The CDR3 here is CASSRSSSYGYTF. The CDR3 region has the DNA TGTGCCAGCAGCCGGAGCAGTAGCTATGGCTACACCTTC. Full variable domain (rest looked up from reference TRBV5-4 and TRBJ1-2): ETGVTQSPTHLIKTRGQQVTLRCSSQSGHNTVSWYQQALGQGPQFIFQYYREEENGRGNFPPRFSGLQFPNYSSELNVNALELDDSALYLCASSRSSSYGYTFGSGTRLTVV.

The CDR3 bases are TGTGCCAGCAGCTGGAGGGGCTCGGTGGAGACCCAGTACTTC. Translated: CASSWRGSVETQYF. The chain employs TRBV5-6 and TRBJ2-5; weak D call: TRBD2 (6 bases). CDR1 SGHDT and CDR2 YYEEEE come from the germline V gene. Trimming removed 3 bases at V and 5 bases at J, with 14 bases between. This CDR3 spans 14 amino acids.